This entry describes one T cell receptor beta chain. This sample is part of a study of blood T cell repertoires in COVID-19. Study details: Both acute and convalescent COVID-19 samples were obtained from the United States, Italy and Spain.

Trimming removed 2 bases at V and 12 bases at J, with 10 bases between. The CDR3 spans 12 residues. CDR1 is MNHEY, CDR2 SVGAGI, per germline. As handled by the study authors: Quantification of nucleated cells was approximated via reference gene primer amplification. TCRdb keeps only in-frame clones here, not all; method: immunoSEQ multiplex PCR. V and J calls and clone size follow that table, whereas D and trimming were derived from the DNA. The top ten hold roughly 6.2% of the sample, which has approximately 210,000 clones, roughly 84% seen once. The chain carries TRBV6-5 and TRBJ1-4; perhaps TRBD1 as D (5 bases). The source is a woman in her 40s who had recovered from COVID-19. The sample was peripheral blood. CDR3 nucleotide sequence: TGTGCCAGCAGTTACCGGGGAGGGGAACTGTTTTTT. It specifies CASSYRGGELFF.